These T cell receptor beta chains were read from a single sample in a study of cytomegalovirus exposure and HLA in healthy donors. Generated by immunoSEQ multiplex PCR, the TCRdb table keeps only in-frame clones and is missing some. The sample holds 150,000 to 200,000 clones, roughly three quarters seen once. The sample was PBMCs. The receptors shown here come from a woman aged 25 to 39 in good health and CMV-seronegative. CDR3s include the opening cysteine and the closing phenylalanine or tryptophan. Each record gives: D gene, CDR3 length, J gene, V gene, clone size, CDR3 DNA, CDR3 protein. D genes are given only for firm matches. Clone size is shown for a subset of rows, as once, few, many or a class of expanded clone.

>TRBD2|17|TRBJ2-5|TRBV5-6|-
TGTGCCAGCAGCTCCGGGACTAGCGGGACCGTTACGGAGACCCAGTACTTC
CASSSGTSGTVTETQYF
>TRBD1|16|TRBJ2-7|TRBV28|-
TGTGCCAGCAGTTCTGCCGGGACAGGGCACTCCTACGAGCAGTACTTC
CASSSAGTGHSYEQYF
>-|14|TRBJ1-6|TRBV19|-
TGTGCCAGTAGATACAGGGCAGGCAATTCACCCCTCCACTTT
CASRYRAGNSPLHF
>-|15|TRBJ2-2|TRBV9|-
TGTGCCAGCAGCGTAGGCCAGGGAAGGACCGGGGAGCTGTTTTTT
CASSVGQGRTGELFF
>TRBD1|15|TRBJ2-5|TRBV7-7|-
TGTGCCAGCAGCGAAGGGACAGGGGGCCTGGGGACCCAGTACTTC
CASSEGTGGLGTQYF
>-|13|TRBJ1-5|TRBV7-9|-
TGTGCCAGCACCCGGGACACCAATCAGCCCCAGCATTTT
CASTRDTNQPQHF
>TRBD1|14|TRBJ1-4|TRBV6-5|-
TGTGCCAGCAGAGATCAGGGGGCAGCCGGGAAACTGTTTTTT
CASRDQGAAGKLFF
>TRBD1|14|TRBJ2-3|TRBV5-1|-
TGCGCCAGCAGCTTACCTACCGGGACAGGGGTTGAGTATTTT
CASSLPTGTGVEYF
>TRBD1|13|TRBJ1-2|TRBV7-9|once
TGTGCCAGCAGCTCGGACAGGGGGCACGGCTACACCTTC
CASSSDRGHGYTF
>-|15|TRBJ2-5|TRBV15|-
TGTGCCACCAGTAATCGGTTCCTCAACCAAGAGACCCAGTACTTC
CATSNRFLNQETQYF
>TRBD2|15|TRBJ2-5|TRBV19|-
TGTGCCAGTAGTACTAGCGGGAGGATGGAAGAGACCCAGTACTTC
CASSTSGRMEETQYF
>TRBD1|16|TRBJ2-7|TRBV14|-
TGTGCCAGCAGCCAAGTGACAGGGCTGTTAACCTACGAGCAGTACTTC
CASSQVTGLLTYEQYF
>-|13|TRBJ2-5|TRBV19|-
TGTGCCAGTAGTATAGGTGGGAGCGAGACCCAGTACTTC
CASSIGGSETQYF
>-|13|TRBJ2-2|TRBV6-1|-
TGTGCCAGCAGTGAACAGTTTCCCGGGGAGCTGTTTTTT
CASSEQFPGELFF
>-|16|TRBJ1-1|TRBV19|-
TGTGCCAGTAGTAACCCGACATGGCCCATGAACACTGAAGCTTTCTTT
CASSNPTWPMNTEAFF
>-|12|TRBJ2-7|TRBV6-5|once
TGTGCCAGCAGCCGAGATTTCTACGAGCAGTACTTC
CASSRDFYEQYF
>TRBD1|15|TRBJ2-7|TRBV14|few
TGTGCCAGCAGCCCCGGACAGGGGAGTTTCTACGAGCAGTACTTC
CASSPGQGSFYEQYF
>-|13|TRBJ2-7|TRBV29-1|-
TGCAGCGTTGAGGTAACAGGGACCTACGAGCAGTACTTC
CSVEVTGTYEQYF
>TRBD1|13|TRBJ1-2|TRBV14|-
TGTGCCAGCAGCCCGGGACAGGCTTATGGCTACACCTTC
CASSPGQAYGYTF
>TRBD2|17|TRBJ2-5|TRBV28|-
TGTGCCAGCAGTTTATGGACTAGCGGGATTGCCCAAGAGACCCAGTACTTC
CASSLWTSGIAQETQYF
>-|14|TRBJ2-3|TRBV19|-
TGTGCCAGTAGTATGGGGGGTTGGACAGATACGCAGTATTTT
CASSMGGWTDTQYF
>-|16|TRBJ2-5|TRBV6-1|-
TGTGCCAGCAGTGAATTGGGCGGGTCGTACCAAGAGACCCAGTACTTC
CASSELGGSYQETQYF
>-|14|TRBJ2-5|TRBV27|-
TGTGCCAGCAGGGTCCCTGGAGAAGCCGAGACCCAGTACTTC
CASRVPGEAETQYF
>TRBD1|14|TRBJ2-7|TRBV5-8|-
TGTGCCAGCAGCTCCGGGACAGGGGGGGGAGAGCAGTACTTC
CASSSGTGGGEQYF
>TRBD1|15|TRBJ2-3|TRBV5-6|-
TGTGCCAGCAGCTGGACGACAGGGCAGGCAGATACGCAGTATTTT
CASSWTTGQADTQYF
>TRBD1|15|TRBJ2-3|TRBV5-1|-
TGCGCCAGCGCTGAGCCGGGACAGGGGAGAGATACGCAGTATTTT
CASAEPGQGRDTQYF
>TRBD2|15|TRBJ2-1|TRBV7-2|-
TGTGCCAGCAGCCGTACTAGCGGGGACTACAATGAGCAGTTCTTC
CASSRTSGDYNEQFF
>-|16|TRBJ2-5|TRBV7-9|-
TGTGCCAGCAGCTTAGTACCGGGACAAGTGAAAGAGACCCAGTACTTC
CASSLVPGQVKETQYF
>TRBD2|14|TRBJ2-3|TRBV14|-
TGTGCCAGCAGCCCAAGCGGGAGTGGGGATACGCAGTATTTT
CASSPSGSGDTQYF
>-|15|TRBJ1-4|TRBV9|-
TGTGCCTCCTCGGCAGGGTTCGCAACTAATGAAAAACTGTTTTTT
CASSAGFATNEKLFF
>-|14|TRBJ2-2|TRBV15|-
TGTGCCACCAGACTGCAGGGGAACACCGGGGAGCTGTTTTTT
CATRLQGNTGELFF
>-|14|TRBJ1-5|TRBV6-5|once
TGTGCCACCCAGGACACAGGCAGAAATCAGCCCCAGCATTTT
CATQDTGRNQPQHF
>-|15|TRBJ2-3|TRBV9|-
TGTGCCAGCAGCGTAGGACTAGTGGGGACAGATACGCAGTATTTT
CASSVGLVGTDTQYF
>-|16|TRBJ2-7|TRBV6-1|once
TGTGCCAGCAGTGAAGGGGACATCCCAAGTAGCTACGAGCAGTACTTC
CASSEGDIPSSYEQYF
>-|14|TRBJ1-3|TRBV5-1|-
TGCGCCAGCAGCTTGGAACAGGGAGGAAACACCATATATTTT
CASSLEQGGNTIYF
>TRBD2|17|TRBJ2-3|TRBV5-1|-
TGCGCCAGCAGCTTGGAGGGACTAGCGGGAGCAGGTGATACGCAGTATTTT
CASSLEGLAGAGDTQYF
>TRBD1|14|TRBJ1-1|TRBV10-1|-
TGCGCCAGCAGTGTGGGACAGCGGAACACTGAAGCTTTCTTT
CASSVGQRNTEAFF